This T cell receptor (beta chain) appears in the sequencing data of a study of shared clonotypes between healthy human individuals. Germline V gene lookup returns CDR1 LGHNA and CDR2 YNFKEQ. Trimming cost V 4 bases and J 2 bases; bases outside gene matches: 8. The CDR3 runs to 17 residues. The table came from immunoSEQ multiplex PCR; TCRdb's copy has only in-frame clones and leaves some out. The sample lists roughly 500,000 clones, 79% occurring once. The genes are TRBV4-2 and TRBJ2-3; 11 bases match TRBD2. The source material was PBMCs. The source is a woman aged 35 to 49 in good health. Some clones in this sample may be carry-over from other donors' samples. CDR3 region: CASSPSQLAGDTDTQYF. The CDR3 nucleotides read TGTGCCAGCAGCCCTTCCCAACTAGCGGGAGACACAGATACGCAGTATTTT.